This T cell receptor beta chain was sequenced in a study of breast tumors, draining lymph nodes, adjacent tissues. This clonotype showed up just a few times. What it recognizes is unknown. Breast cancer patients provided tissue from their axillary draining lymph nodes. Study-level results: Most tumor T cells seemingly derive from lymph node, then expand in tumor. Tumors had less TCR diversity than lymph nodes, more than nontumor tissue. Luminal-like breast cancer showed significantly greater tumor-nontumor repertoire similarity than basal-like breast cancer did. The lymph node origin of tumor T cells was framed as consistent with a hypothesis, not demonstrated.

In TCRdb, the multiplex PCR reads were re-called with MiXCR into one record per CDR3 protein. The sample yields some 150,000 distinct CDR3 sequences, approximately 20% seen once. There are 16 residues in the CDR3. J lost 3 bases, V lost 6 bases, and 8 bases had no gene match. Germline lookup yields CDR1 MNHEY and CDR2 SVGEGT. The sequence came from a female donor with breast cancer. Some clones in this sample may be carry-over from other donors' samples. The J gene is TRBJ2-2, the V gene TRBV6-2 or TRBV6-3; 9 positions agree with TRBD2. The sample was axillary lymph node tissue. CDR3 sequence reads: CASRNPAGGYTGELFF. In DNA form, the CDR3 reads TGTGCCAGCAGGAATCCAGCGGGAGGATACACCGGGGAGCTGTTTTTT.